The clone carrying this TCR beta chain came up many times. Its cognate antigen is unknown. Germline loops: CDR1 SGHDT, CDR2 YYEEEE. Trimming took off 4 bases at V and 3 bases at J, with 19 bases between the two ends. The CDR3 runs 16 residues. The sample comes from a study of T cell repertoires in cytomegalovirus infection. Study outcomes and limitations: Within the response measured ex vivo, HLA-C-restricted CMV-specific TCR beta clonotypes were dominant.

TCRdb reanalysed the reads using MiXCR and keeps one entry per CDR3 protein. Altogether some 200,000 distinct CDR3 sequences are present, around 20% being singletons, with the ten largest covering approximately 2.9%. Sequencing used PBMCs. The clonotype was recovered from a human donor in good health (CMV status not recorded). Some clones in this sample may be carry-over from other donors' samples. This chain links TRBV5-6 with TRBJ1-2, with D possibly matching TRBD1 (5 bases). CDR3 coding DNA: TGTGCCAGCAGCGTGGCCGGGGGAAGTCGGGACTATGGCTACACCTTC. This sequence encodes CASSVAGGSRDYGYTF.